Below are 32 T cell receptor beta chains sequenced from a single sample in a study of multiple sclerosis patients with progressive multifocal leukoencephalopathy. Stated time point: roughly 12 months of natalizumab therapy. TCRdb's copy holds only in-frame clones and misses some; the assay was immunoSEQ multiplex PCR. The repertoire holds 25,000 or so clones, with about 91% as singletons. The sequencing here drew on PBMCs, taken from a patient treated with natalizumab. The receptor set was obtained from a man in his thirties or forties with multiple sclerosis.

This chain connects TRBV27 to TRBJ1-4; 7 nucleotides agree with TRBD1. The CDR3 spans 13 residues. Germline V gene lookup returns CDR1 MNHEY and CDR2 SMNVEV (reference sequence). J was trimmed by 10 bases and V by 4 bases; bases with no gene match: 6. The CDR3 nucleotides are TGTGCCAGCAGTTGGGACAGCCGGGGAAAACTGTTTTTT. Amino acids: CASSWDSRGKLFF.

The V gene is TRBV18, the J gene TRBJ1-2; no clear D gene. The CDR3 sequence is 13 residues long. V was shortened by 2 bases and J by 8 bases, with 12 bases between the two germline ends. Germline V gene sequence: CDR1 KGHSH, CDR2 LQKENI. The CDR3 here is CASSPNTQKGYTF. DNA of the CDR3: TGTGCCAGCTCACCAAACACCCAGAAGGGCTACACCTTC.

V usage is TRBV5-6 and J usage is TRBJ2-1, with no clear D. The CDR3 has 14 amino acids. Germline V CDR1 and CDR2: SGHDT, YYEEEE. V dropped 0 bases and J dropped 6 bases, with 10 bases sitting between them. The CDR3 DNA follows: TGTGCCAGCAGCTTGGAGATGCACCGCAATGAGCAGTTCTTC. It codes for CASSLEMHRNEQFF. Based on the CDR3 plus reference TRBV5-6 and TRBJ2-1, the full variable domain is DAGVTQSPTHLIKTRGQQVTLRCSPKSGHDTVSWYQQALGQGPQFIFQYYEEEERQRGNFPDRFSGHQFPNYSSELNVNALLLGDSALYLCASSLEMHRNEQFFGPGTRLTVL.

This chain uses TRBV4-1 with TRBJ2-1, with 11 nucleotides matching TRBD1. The CDR3 has 17 residues. Losses at the gene ends were 4 bases for V and 5 bases for J; bases not matched to a gene: 10. CDR1 is MGHRA, CDR2 YSYEKL, per germline. The CDR3, as DNA: TGCGCCAGCAGCCCCCGGGGACAGGGGGTAAAGAACAATGAGCAGTTCTTC. This gives the protein CASSPRGQGVKNNEQFF.

The chain combines TRBV9 with TRBJ2-5, with D perhaps TRBD1 or TRBD2 (5 bases each). The germline CDR1 and CDR2 sequences are SGDLS and YYNGEE. V lost 2 bases, J lost 1 base, and 12 bases lay in between. CDR3 length: 15 residues. In nucleotides, the CDR3 is TGTGCCAGCAGCGTCCAGGGCGGGTTCCAAGAGACCCAGTACTTC. This codes for CASSVQGGFQETQYF.

The chain links TRBV7-2 to TRBJ2-7, with a weak D call TRBD1 (5 bases). CDR3 length: 13 residues. Germline V gives CDR1 SGHTA, CDR2 FQGNSA. Trimming took off 5 bases at V and 2 bases at J, with 10 bases between the two ends. CDR3 nucleotide sequence: TGTGCCAGCAGCCCTTGGACAACCTACGAGCAGTACTTC. It encodes CASSPWTTYEQYF.

This clone was picked up one time. The chain recombines TRBV29-1 with TRBJ2-7; unclear D gene. Germline CDR1 is SQVTM and CDR2 is ANQGSEA. V dropped 4 bases and J dropped 2 bases, with 18 bases sitting between them. The CDR3 extends over 15 amino acids. CDR3 nucleotides: TGCAGCGTTGGGGTAGGCACTGAGCAACCCTACGAGCAGTACTTC. This encodes CSVGVGTEQPYEQYF.

V gene TRBV4-1 combines with J gene TRBJ1-1; 7 bases agree with TRBD1. Germline V gene data show CDR1 as MGHRA and CDR2 as YSYEKL. The CDR3 is made up of 14 amino acids. The junction had 3 bases not matched to a gene; V was cut back by 4 bases and J by 1 base. This CDR3 is CASSLRDRNTEAFF. The CDR3 DNA reads TGCGCCAGCAGCCTCAGGGACAGGAACACTGAAGCTTTCTTT.

The chain is built from TRBV5-4 and TRBJ1-3; D not resolved. The CDR3 spans 16 residues. V lost 4 bases and J lost 4, with 18 bases in between. CDR1 and CDR2 (germline): SGHNT, YYREEE (reference sequence). The CDR3 is CASSRIFPSQGNTIYF. The CDR3 nucleotides are TGTGCCAGCAGCCGAATCTTTCCGAGTCAGGGAAACACCATATATTTT.

This clone has only one observation. The chain employs TRBV12-5 and TRBJ1-1, with D maybe TRBD1 (5 bases). Trimming cost V 6 bases and J 0 bases, with 14 bases left between them. Germline V gene lookup returns CDR1 LGHNT and CDR2 FRNRAP. The CDR3 has 15 residues. The CDR3 loop reads CASGLDSFMNTEAFF. CDR3 nucleotide sequence: TGTGCTAGTGGCCTAGACAGTTTCATGAACACTGAAGCTTTCTTT.

The gene calls are TRBV2 and TRBJ1-5, with 7 bases that match TRBD1. From germline, CDR1 is SNHLY and CDR2 FYNNEI. The CDR3 is made up of 13 amino acids. J gave up 3 bases and V 6 bases, and 2 bases lay outside the gene matches. The CDR3 protein is CASSTGVNQPQHF. CDR3 DNA: TGTGCCAGCAGCACAGGGGTCAATCAGCCCCAGCATTTT.

The V and J genes are TRBV27 and TRBJ2-2; 7 bases match TRBD1. Germline lookup yields CDR1 MNHEY and CDR2 SMNVEV (reference sequence). V was clipped by 7 bases and J by 4 bases; unmatched bases: 6. The CDR3 spans 14 residues. The DNA of the CDR3 is TGTGCCAGCAAAGGGGGCGTTTCCACCGGGGAGCTGTTTTTT. It encodes CASKGGVSTGELFF.

The chain recombines TRBV7-9 with TRBJ2-5; possible D gene TRBD2, 5 bases. Trimming took off 5 bases at V and 5 bases at J, with 9 bases between the two ends. CDR1 is SEHNR and CDR2 is FQNEAQ in the germline V gene (reference sequence). There are 12 residues in the CDR3. The CDR3 here is CASSLGLETQYF. For the CDR3, the DNA is TGTGCCAGCAGCCTCGGACTGGAGACCCAGTACTTC.

CDR3 coding DNA: TGTGCCAGCAGCTGGAGACCCGACGGGCAAACTGAAGCTTTCTTT. It yields the protein CASSWRPDGQTEAFF. The rearrangement links TRBV7-2 to TRBJ1-1; D gene unclear. Germline lookup yields CDR1 SGHTA and CDR2 FQGNSA. The CDR3 extends over 15 amino acids. V lost 4 bases and J lost 5, with 17 bases in between.

The CDR3 DNA reads as TGTGCCAGCAGCTCACAATTAGCGGGAATTCCGTTCTTC. This sequence encodes CASSSQLAGIPFF. The rearrangement links TRBV7-2 to TRBJ2-1, with TRBD2 matching 8 bases. The length of the CDR3 is 13 residues. Looked up from germline, CDR1 is SGHTA and CDR2 is FQGNSA. Trimming cost V 4 bases and J 15 bases; bases outside gene matches: 11.

This clone has only one observation. V usage is TRBV11-2 and J usage is TRBJ2-1; 9 positions agree with TRBD1. J was trimmed by 9 bases and V by 5 bases; bases with no gene match: 8. Germline-derived CDR1 and CDR2 are SGHAT and FQNNGV. The CDR3 contains 14 residues. CDR3 sequence: CASSLGTGPPEQFF. As DNA, the CDR3 is TGTGCCAGCAGCCTCGGGACAGGGCCTCCTGAGCAGTTCTTC.

J is TRBJ1-1 and V is TRBV5-6; D call uncertain. The V end lost 4 bases, the J end lost 3 bases, and 13 bases lay between the germline ends. From germline, CDR1 is SGHDT and CDR2 YYEEEE. The CDR3 spans 14 residues. The CDR3 protein is CASSLGSRYTEAFF. Written as DNA, the CDR3 is TGTGCCAGCAGCCTTGGCTCTCGGTACACTGAAGCTTTCTTT.

This rearrangement joins TRBV19 to TRBJ2-3, with TRBD2 identical over 7 bases. The CDR3 is made up of 14 amino acids. Trimming took 4 bases from V and 2 from J; bases not matched to a gene: 3. Germline assignment: CDR1 LNHDA and CDR2 SQIVND (reference sequence). The CDR3 loop is CASSKSGVTDTQYF. CDR3 nucleotides: TGTGCCAGTAGTAAGAGCGGGGTCACAGATACGCAGTATTTT.

The chain joins TRBV19 to TRBJ2-5, with D perhaps matching TRBD2 (6 bases). The CDR3 is 14 residues long. Germline CDR1 LNHDA, CDR2 SQIVND (reference sequence). Trimming shortened V by 3 bases and J by 4 bases, and 12 bases separated the two germline ends. Written as DNA, the CDR3 is TGTGCCAGTAGTATCCCGGGAGAGGCAGAGACCCAGTACTTC. This encodes CASSIPGEAETQYF.

The CDR3 region has the DNA TGTGCCACCAGCAGGGCTACAGGGGAACATGAAAAACTGTTTTTT. Protein product: CATSRATGEHEKLFF. This chain joins TRBV15 and TRBJ1-4; 7 nucleotides agree with TRBD1. With V trimmed by 3 bases and J by 6 bases, 7 bases remained unmatched. The CDR3 contains 15 residues. The germline V gene has CDR1 LNHNV and CDR2 YYDKDF (reference sequence). The full variable domain, completed using reference TRBV15 and TRBJ1-4, is DAMVIQNPRYQVTQFGKPVTLSCSQTLNHNVMYWYQQKSSQAPKLLFHYYDKDFNNEADTPDNFQSRRPNTSFCFLDIRSPGLGDTAMYLCATSRATGEHEKLFFGSGTQLSVL.

The chain joins TRBV5-1 to TRBJ2-7; D is perhaps TRBD2 (5 bases). Germline V gene sequence: CDR1 SGHRS, CDR2 YFSETQ. Trimming cost V 5 bases and J 3 bases, with 12 bases left between them. The CDR3 length is 13 residues. CDR3 sequence reads: CASREDGLYEQYF. DNA of the CDR3: TGCGCCAGCAGGGAAGACGGACTCTACGAGCAGTACTTC.

This rearrangement joins TRBV6-6 to TRBJ2-2; the D is unclear. The CDR3 length is 14 residues. CDR1 is MNHNY and CDR2 is SVGAGI in the germline V gene (reference sequence). Trimming removed 7 bases from V and 8 bases from J, with 17 bases in between. The CDR3 region is CASIDHLTPGELFF. The CDR3, as DNA: TGTGCCAGCATAGACCACTTAACCCCGGGGGAGCTGTTTTTT.

The J gene is TRBJ1-6, the V gene TRBV28, with D unresolved. This CDR3 is built from 14 residues. Trimming shortened V by 6 bases and J by 7 bases, and 13 bases separated the two germline ends. Looked up from germline, CDR1 is MDHEN and CDR2 is SYDVKM. The CDR3 is CASRRDATNSPLHF. CDR3 sequence (DNA): TGTGCCAGCAGGAGGGATGCGACCAATTCACCCCTCCACTTT.

The rearrangement links TRBV10-3 to TRBJ1-2; D is possibly TRBD1 (5 bases). Trimming took off 5 bases at V and 4 bases at J, with 14 bases between the two ends. This CDR3 has 14 residues. CDR1 is ENHRY, CDR2 SYGVKD, per germline. The CDR3 DNA follows: TGTGCCATCAGTCCCCCCGGGGACGTCTATGGCTACACCTTC. Its protein product is CAISPPGDVYGYTF.

The chain has TRBV9 and TRBJ1-3; D uncertain. CDR3 length: 15 amino acids. V was trimmed by 0 bases and J by 2 bases, leaving 9 bases between them. CDR1 SGDLS and CDR2 YYNGEE come from the germline V gene. In nucleotides, the CDR3 is TGTGCCAGCAGCGTAGGAAGAAAAACTGGAAACACCATATATTTT. This translates into CASSVGRKTGNTIYF. The complete variable domain, with remaining parts taken from reference TRBV9 and TRBJ1-3, reads DSGVTQTPKHLITATGQRVTLRCSPRSGDLSVYWYQQSLDQGLQFLIQYYNGEERAKGNILERFSAQQFPDLHSELNLSSLELGDSALYFCASSVGRKTGNTIYFGEGSWLTVV.

This chain connects TRBV4-1 to TRBJ2-7; tentatively, D is TRBD2 (5 bases). Trimming took 1 base from V and 5 from J, leaving 9 bases between them. Germline V lookup: CDR1 MGHRA, CDR2 YSYEKL. This CDR3 comprises 13 residues. In nucleotides, the CDR3 is TGCGCCAGCAGCCAAGCTACTAGGGACGAGCAGTACTTC. This encodes CASSQATRDEQYF.

J is TRBJ2-1 and V is TRBV7-8; 9 nucleotides line up with TRBD2. The J segment lost 4 bases and the V segment lost 2 bases, leaving 12 bases of the junction unmatched. Germline V lookup: CDR1 SGHVS, CDR2 FQNEAQ. There are 18 residues in the CDR3. Written as DNA, the CDR3 is TGTGCCAGCAGCTTATATTCCTCGGGACTAGCCCCTTACAATGAGCAGTTCTTC. Translation: CASSLYSSGLAPYNEQFF. The full variable domain, in which reference TRBV7-8 and TRBJ2-1 provide the parts outside the CDR3, is GAGVSQSPRYKVAKRGQDVALRCDPISGHVSLFWYQQALGQGPEFLTYFQNEAQLDKSGLPSDRFFAERPEGSVSTLKIQRTQQEDSAVYLCASSLYSSGLAPYNEQFFGPGTRLTVL.

The count of this clone is one. The rearrangement links TRBV4-3 to TRBJ1-6; D unclear. CDR1 LGHNA and CDR2 YSLEER come from the germline V gene. The ends were cut back, 1 base at V and 0 bases at J, with 7 bases in the middle. The CDR3 is 16 residues long. In DNA form, the CDR3 reads TGCGCCAGCAGCCAAGGACACAGCTCCTATAATTCACCCCTCCACTTT. This translates into CASSQGHSSYNSPLHF.

This clone was counted a few times. Written as DNA, the CDR3 is TGTGCCAGCAGCTATCCCCTCGACATATCGAGCTCCTACAATGAGCAGTTCTTC. Translated, it gives CASSYPLDISSSYNEQFF. The rearrangement links TRBV7-9 to TRBJ2-1, with D uncertain. V was cut by 4 bases and J by 0 bases, with 19 bases left in between. The CDR3 is 18 residues long. The germline gives CDR1 SEHNR, CDR2 FQNEAQ (reference sequence). The full variable domain, with the rest looked up from reference TRBV7-9 and TRBJ2-1, is DTGVSQNPRHKITKRGQNVTFRCDPISEHNRLYWYRQTLGQGPEFLTYFQNEAQLEKSRLLSDRFSAERPKGSFSTLEIQRTEQGDSAMYLCASSYPLDISSSYNEQFFGPGTRLTVL.

CDR3 bases: TGTGCCAGCTCACCCGGACTAGCGGGAGAAAACGAGCAGTACTTC. As protein: CASSPGLAGENEQYF. The rearrangement joins TRBV18 to TRBJ2-7, with TRBD2 matching 13 bases. This CDR3 contains 15 residues. V gave up 3 bases and J gave up 5 bases; unmatched junction bases: 4. The germline V gene has CDR1 KGHSH and CDR2 LQKENI.

V and J are TRBV11-2 and TRBJ2-3; 9 nucleotides match TRBD1. CDR1 and CDR2 from the germline V gene are SGHAT and FQNNGV. This CDR3 comprises 15 residues. Trimming removed 2 bases from V and 6 bases from J; junction bases left unmatched: 6. As DNA, the CDR3 is TGTGCCAGCAGCTTATGGGGACAGGGCAGGGATACGCAGTATTTT. Translated, it gives CASSLWGQGRDTQYF.

The chain recombines TRBV15 with TRBJ1-5, with D unresolved. Trimming removed 0 bases at V and 1 base at J, with 10 bases between. This CDR3 has 16 residues. The germline CDR1 and CDR2 sequences are LNHNV and YYDKDF (reference sequence). The CDR3 sequence: CATSRDMGISNQPQHF. In DNA, the CDR3 is TGTGCCACCAGCAGAGACATGGGAATAAGCAATCAGCCCCAGCATTTT.